This TCR beta chain was captured in a study of cytomegalovirus exposure and HLA in healthy donors. Profiling relied on immunoSEQ multiplex PCR, and the TCRdb table lists in-frame clones only, not all of them. This sample has under 250,000 clones, with around nine tenths found just once. CDR3 length: 14 residues. Germline CDR1 and CDR2: SGHAT and FQNNGV. With regard to this clone: Its antigen is still unknown. The junction shows a germline mismatch at one end, possibly a read error.

Points from the study as a whole: First-cohort TCR clusters tended to co-occur in the 120 or so validation repertoires, a later analysis found. Researchers counted over 150 TCR beta chains as cytomegalovirus-associated.

This TCR came from a woman in her late teens or twenties in good health and CMV-seronegative. The sample comprised PBMCs. The chain has TRBV11-2 and TRBJ1-1; possible D gene TRBD1, 5 bases. For the CDR3, the DNA is TGTGCCAGCAGCTTTACCGGGGGGAACGCTGAAGCTTTCTTT. Its translation is CASSFTGGNAEAFF.